The present T cell receptor beta chain was sequenced within a study of CD8+CD57+ T cells in acquired aplastic anemia. As for the study in general: Across the sorted CD4+ and CD8+ cells, DNA amounts averaged roughly 3 ug.

CDR3 and TCR beta VDJ profiling relied on a genomic DNA template. One entry per CDR3 protein, called by TCRdb with MiXCR from the reads. Among about 54,000 distinct CDR3 sequences listed, approximately 54% were seen once. Germline CDR1 and CDR2: LNHDA and SQIVND (reference sequence). The CDR3 runs to 13 residues. Germline trimming cut 4 bases from V and 6 bases from J; bases unmatched to any gene: 4. Before being chosen for sequencing, patients had shown CD8+CD57+ cell expansion by flow cytometry. Diagnosis of severe acquired aplastic anemia applied to all patients. Notes on the study in general: Comparison of patients with controls identified some 29 shared CD8+ CDR3 sequences.

Comments on this clonotype: The antigen is unknown.

Sequenced input: sorted CD4+, CD8+, or CD8+CD57+ T cells (not recorded which) from PBMCs. The chain carries TRBV19 and TRBJ1-2; 8 bases are a match to TRBD1. The source is a human donor with aplastic anemia. This CDR3 reads CASSTDREDGYTF. The CDR3 nucleotides read TGTGCCAGTAGTACGGACAGGGAGGATGGCTACACCTTC.